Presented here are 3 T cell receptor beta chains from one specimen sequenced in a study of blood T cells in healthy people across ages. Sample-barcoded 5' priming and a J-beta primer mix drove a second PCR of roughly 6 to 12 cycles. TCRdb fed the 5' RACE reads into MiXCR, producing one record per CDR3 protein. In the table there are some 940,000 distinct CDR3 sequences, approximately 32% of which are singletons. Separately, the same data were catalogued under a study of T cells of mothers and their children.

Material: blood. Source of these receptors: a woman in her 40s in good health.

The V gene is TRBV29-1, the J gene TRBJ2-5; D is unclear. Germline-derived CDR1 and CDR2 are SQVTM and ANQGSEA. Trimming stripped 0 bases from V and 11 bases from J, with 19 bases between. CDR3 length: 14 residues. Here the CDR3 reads CSVEDYYRYNEQYF. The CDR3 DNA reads TGCAGCGTTGAAGATTATTACAGATACAATGAGCAGTACTTC.

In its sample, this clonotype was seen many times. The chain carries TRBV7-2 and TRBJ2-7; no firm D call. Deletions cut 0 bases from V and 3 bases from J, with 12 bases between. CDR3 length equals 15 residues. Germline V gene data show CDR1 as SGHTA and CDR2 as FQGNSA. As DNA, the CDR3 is TGTGCCAGCAGCTTAGCAGGAAGTATGGTCTACGAGCAGTACTTC. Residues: CASSLAGSMVYEQYF.

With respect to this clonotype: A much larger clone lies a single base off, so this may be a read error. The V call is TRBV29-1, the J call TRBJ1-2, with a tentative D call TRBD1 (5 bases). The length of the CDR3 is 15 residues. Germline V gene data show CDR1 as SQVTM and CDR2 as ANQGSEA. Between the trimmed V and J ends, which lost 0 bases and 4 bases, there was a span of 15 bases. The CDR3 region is CSVEELGRAGYGYTF. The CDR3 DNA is TGCAGCGTTGAAGAGCTGGGACGCGCTGGCTATGGCTACACCTTC.